This TCR beta chain was found in a study of a mutant IDH1 vaccine in newly diagnosed glioma. Study information: Each patient was administered eight vaccinations, scheduled in weeks 1, 3, 5, 7, 11, 15, 19 and 23. Treated patients, approximately 60% male and roughly 40% female, averaged about 42 years of age. Patients' prior therapy spanned radiotherapy, temozolomide, or both; most underwent both.

Overall study findings and caveats: Changes in the top peripheral T cell clonotypes seemingly had no bearing on pseudoprogression.

The protocol was immunoSEQ multiplex PCR, while the TCRdb copy is restricted to in-frame clones and leaves out a portion. The sample yields nearly 35,000 clones, about 80% seen once. Turning to this clone: Its antigen is not known.

Time point meaning: week 5, during vaccination. Doses of 300 ug of mutant IDH1 20-mer peptide were given with topical imiquimod. The CDR3 runs 18 residues. Trimming at V came to 3 bases and at J to 0 bases, leaving 5 bases not matched to a gene. The germline gives CDR1 KGHSH, CDR2 LQKENI. Source: PBMCs, taken from a glioma patient whose treatment included an IDH1 peptide vaccine. The rearrangement links TRBV18 to TRBJ2-2; TRBD2 matches at 12 bases. The TCR sequence derives from a man aged 30-40 years with glioma. This chain's CDR3 is CASSPLTSGGANTGELFF. CDR3 in DNA: TGTGCCAGCTCACCCCTGACTAGCGGGGGAGCGAACACCGGGGAGCTGTTTTTT.